The subject of this entry is one T cell receptor beta chain. Its binding antigen is unknown. Nothing much larger sits one base from this clone, and base qualities are not available. To sequence the TCRbeta CDR3 region, genomic DNA was isolated from the sorted cells. TCRbeta CDR3 regions were sequenced using the immunoSEQ Assay. TCRdb mirrors the immuneACCESS table, restricted to in-frame sequences. Some clones are absent from its copies; in checked studies, under half trace to an unresolved V gene, and the reason for the others is unknown. Present in this sample are approximately 61,000 clones, roughly nine tenths of which were seen just once. The leading ten clones occupy about 1.3% of the sample. This sample was included in a study of OX40 agonist ivuxolimab in advanced cancers. About the investigation overall: The costimulatory receptor OX40 (CD134) was targeted by ivuxolimab, a fully human IgG2 agonistic monoclonal antibody. Intravenous ivuxolimab was administered to patients every 2 weeks at six dose levels: 0.01, 0.1, 0.3, 1.5, 3 and 10 mg/kg. Of the 50 to 55 dose-escalation patients, hepatocellular carcinoma was present in around 20, melanoma in roughly 15, renal cell carcinoma in 9 and head and neck cancer in 9. A male proportion of under 85% and a mean age of about 60 years, ranging from 23 to 79, were recorded for the dose-escalation cohort. Patients were allowed to have had prior anti-PD-1, anti-PD-L1 or anti-CTLA-4 therapy, and 40% to 45% of the dose-escalation patients had previously received checkpoint inhibitors. Partial responses occurred in three dose-escalation patients: two with cutaneous melanoma and one with hepatocellular carcinoma. The point of sequencing TCRbeta in the periphery was to test whether ivuxolimab changed TCR sequence diversity and drove clonal T-cell expansion. The monotherapy dose-escalation portion (N ≈ 50 patients) of the phase I ivuxolimab trial is reported in the paper. Study-level results and caveats: Which antigens the clonally expanded peripheral T cells were specific for was not determined. After ivuxolimab, expanded clones were on average more numerous among CD8+ T cells than among CD4+ T cells. At doses of 0.1 to 3.0 mg/kg, clonal expansion of both CD4+ and CD8+ blood T cells was observed from baseline to week 6. In partial responders in the 0.1-3.0 mg/kg groups, normalized peripheral clonal expansion was found to be among the lowest, especially among CD8+ T cells. Low levels of normalized T-cell clonal expansion were also shown by some nonresponding patients.

Patients with autoimmune disease history or receiving systemic immunosuppression were excluded from the trial. Peripheral blood for TCR sequencing was collected from all dose cohorts at baseline, on cycle 4 day 1, and on cycle 7 day 1. Samples came from an open-label, multicenter, first-in-human phase I dose-escalation trial of ivuxolimab. Adults with locally advanced or metastatic melanoma, renal cell, hepatocellular, or head and neck squamous cell carcinoma were enrolled in the trial. CD4+ and CD8+ T cells were sorted separately from peripheral blood before TCR sequencing. The junction shows trimming of 3 bases on V and 4 bases on J, plus 12 bases between the germline ends. The CDR3, from cysteine to phenylalanine, totals 15 residues. Solely the CDR3 DNA is kept, with 45 bases framed from the first base. For CDR1 and CDR2, the germline V gene lists KGHSH and LQKENI.

Sequenced material: CD4+ or CD8+ T cells sorted from blood, taken in a trial of the OX40 agonist ivuxolimab. The rearranged chain carries TRBV18 and TRBJ2-2; 6 matching bases give a weak D call of TRBD2. This sequence originates from an adult with an advanced solid tumor such as melanoma, head and neck, liver or kidney cancer. The nucleotide sequence reads TGTGCCAGCTCACCGCTAGTGGAGGGCACCGGGGAGCTGTTTTTT. It codes for CASSPLVEGTGELFF.